The rows below give T cell receptor beta chains drawn from one sample of a study of blood T cell repertoires in COVID-19. TCRdb's copy holds only in-frame clones and misses some; the assay was immunoSEQ multiplex PCR. The sample gives 120,000 to 150,000 clones, over 80% of which show up once; 0.75% to 0.95% is in the top ten. Sequencing input: peripheral blood. The receptors here all came from a woman aged 45 to 65 with acute or convalescent COVID-19. CDR3s include the opening cysteine and the closing phenylalanine or tryptophan. Each record gives: clone size, V gene, D gene, J gene, CDR3 protein, CDR3 DNA. A D gene is named only where the DNA matches it firmly. Size is stated for part of the rows, as once, few or many counts, or as a class when the clone is expanded.

clone_size: few
v_call: TRBV10-2
d_call: TRBD2
j_call: TRBJ2-3
cdr3_aa: CASRVTLAGAPDTQYF
cdr3_nt: TGCGCCAGCAGGGTCACTCTAGCGGGGGCCCCAGATACGCAGTATTTT

clone_size: NA
v_call: TRBV28
d_call: NA
j_call: TRBJ1-2
cdr3_aa: CASSFSPWQGTDYGYTF
cdr3_nt: TGTGCCAGCAGTTTTAGCCCCTGGCAGGGTACGGACTATGGCTACACCTTC

clone_size: NA
v_call: TRBV19
d_call: TRBD2
j_call: TRBJ2-1
cdr3_aa: CASSIFPPGLAGGNEQFF
cdr3_nt: TGTGCCAGTAGTATTTTTCCCCCGGGACTAGCGGGAGGAAATGAGCAGTTCTTC

clone_size: NA
v_call: TRBV27
d_call: TRBD1
j_call: TRBJ1-2
cdr3_aa: CASSWAGTGEYGYTF
cdr3_nt: TGTGCCAGCAGTTGGGCCGGGACAGGGGAATATGGCTACACCTTC

clone_size: NA
v_call: TRBV5-1
d_call: NA
j_call: TRBJ2-1
cdr3_aa: CASSNPEVDEQFF
cdr3_nt: TGCGCCAGCAGCAATCCTGAGGTGGATGAGCAGTTCTTC

clone_size: NA
v_call: TRBV5-4
d_call: NA
j_call: TRBJ1-2
cdr3_aa: CASQREKYGYTF
cdr3_nt: TGTGCCAGCCAGCGGGAAAAATACGGCTACACCTTC

clone_size: NA
v_call: TRBV6-6
d_call: TRBD1
j_call: TRBJ1-5
cdr3_aa: CASSGQGANQPQHF
cdr3_nt: TGTGCCAGCAGCGGACAGGGCGCGAATCAGCCCCAGCATTTT

clone_size: NA
v_call: TRBV19
d_call: NA
j_call: TRBJ1-5
cdr3_aa: CASSPQGSQPQHF
cdr3_nt: TGTGCCAGTAGTCCACAGGGTAGTCAGCCCCAGCATTTT

clone_size: NA
v_call: TRBV5-6
d_call: NA
j_call: TRBJ2-7
cdr3_aa: CASSLGQAGKGLYEQYF
cdr3_nt: TGTGCCAGCAGCTTGGGACAGGCAGGCAAGGGCCTTTACGAGCAGTACTTC

clone_size: few
v_call: TRBV29-1
d_call: NA
j_call: TRBJ2-7
cdr3_aa: CSASRTAAYEQYF
cdr3_nt: TGCAGCGCTAGTCGGACAGCTGCCTACGAGCAGTACTTC

clone_size: NA
v_call: TRBV18
d_call: NA
j_call: TRBJ1-3
cdr3_aa: CASSAGIQGYSGNTIYF
cdr3_nt: TGTGCCAGCTCGGCGGGCATACAGGGTTACTCTGGAAACACCATATATTTT

clone_size: once
v_call: TRBV29-1
d_call: NA
j_call: TRBJ2-3
cdr3_aa: CSVSDSGTDTQYF
cdr3_nt: TGCAGCGTTTCTGACTCGGGCACAGATACGCAGTATTTT

clone_size: once
v_call: TRBV27
d_call: TRBD2
j_call: TRBJ2-2
cdr3_aa: CASSLLAGVGTGELFF
cdr3_nt: TGTGCCAGCAGTTTACTAGCGGGAGTAGGCACCGGGGAGCTGTTTTTT

clone_size: NA
v_call: TRBV7-2
d_call: TRBD1
j_call: TRBJ2-7
cdr3_aa: CASSLVAGTGIEQYF
cdr3_nt: TGTGCCAGCAGCTTAGTTGCCGGGACAGGGATCGAGCAGTACTTC

clone_size: NA
v_call: TRBV24-1
d_call: TRBD1
j_call: TRBJ2-1
cdr3_aa: CATSGRTGYYNEQFF
cdr3_nt: TGTGCCACCAGTGGCCGGACAGGGTACTACAATGAGCAGTTCTTC

clone_size: NA
v_call: TRBV27
d_call: TRBD1
j_call: TRBJ2-7
cdr3_aa: CASSNETGAHYEQYF
cdr3_nt: TGTGCCAGCAGCAACGAAACAGGGGCCCACTACGAGCAGTACTTC

clone_size: NA
v_call: TRBV5-1
d_call: TRBD2
j_call: TRBJ2-2
cdr3_aa: CASSPRPSGRGTGELFF
cdr3_nt: TGCGCCAGCAGCCCCCGGCCTAGCGGGAGGGGTACCGGGGAGCTGTTTTTT

clone_size: NA
v_call: TRBV3-1/TRBV3-2
d_call: NA
j_call: TRBJ2-1
cdr3_aa: CASSQDATAYNEQFF
cdr3_nt: TGTGCCAGCAGCCAAGATGCTACAGCTTACAATGAGCAGTTCTTC

clone_size: NA
v_call: TRBV6-5
d_call: NA
j_call: TRBJ1-2
cdr3_aa: CASSRNEDSRRGYTF
cdr3_nt: TGTGCCAGCAGTAGAAATGAAGACAGTCGACGTGGCTACACCTTC

clone_size: few
v_call: TRBV29-1
d_call: TRBD1
j_call: TRBJ1-1
cdr3_aa: CSVQTGGTEAFF
cdr3_nt: TGCAGCGTACAAACAGGGGGCACTGAAGCTTTCTTT

clone_size: NA
v_call: TRBV20-1
d_call: NA
j_call: TRBJ2-7
cdr3_aa: CSASDRVSYEQYF
cdr3_nt: TGCAGTGCTAGTGATCGGGTCTCCTACGAGCAGTACTTC

clone_size: NA
v_call: TRBV5-1
d_call: TRBD1
j_call: TRBJ2-2
cdr3_aa: CASSQRTGQNTGELFF
cdr3_nt: TGCGCCAGCAGCCAGCGGACAGGGCAGAACACCGGGGAGCTGTTTTTT

clone_size: once
v_call: TRBV5-6
d_call: TRBD1
j_call: TRBJ2-1
cdr3_aa: CASSYGQGNEQFF
cdr3_nt: TGTGCCAGCAGCTATGGACAGGGCAATGAGCAGTTCTTC

clone_size: NA
v_call: TRBV11-3
d_call: NA
j_call: TRBJ2-1
cdr3_aa: CASSLGAGSYNEQFF
cdr3_nt: TGTGCCAGCAGCTTAGGGGCGGGATCATACAATGAGCAGTTCTTC

clone_size: NA
v_call: TRBV14
d_call: TRBD1
j_call: TRBJ2-1
cdr3_aa: CASSQSTGGEQFF
cdr3_nt: TGTGCCAGCAGCCAATCCACAGGGGGAGAGCAGTTCTTC

clone_size: NA
v_call: TRBV5-1
d_call: NA
j_call: TRBJ2-7
cdr3_aa: CASSLYGPHVNEQYF
cdr3_nt: TGCGCCAGCAGCTTGTACGGTCCCCATGTCAACGAGCAGTACTTC